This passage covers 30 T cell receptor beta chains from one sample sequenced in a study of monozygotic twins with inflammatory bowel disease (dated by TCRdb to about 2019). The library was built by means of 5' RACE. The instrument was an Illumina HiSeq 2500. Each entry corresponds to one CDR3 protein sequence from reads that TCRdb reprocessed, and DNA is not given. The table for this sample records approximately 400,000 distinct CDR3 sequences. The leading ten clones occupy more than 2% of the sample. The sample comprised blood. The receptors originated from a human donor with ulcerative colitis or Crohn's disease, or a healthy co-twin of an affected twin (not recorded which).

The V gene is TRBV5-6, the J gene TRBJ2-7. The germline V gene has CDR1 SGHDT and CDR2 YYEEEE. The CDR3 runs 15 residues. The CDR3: CASSLWSGRSYEQYF. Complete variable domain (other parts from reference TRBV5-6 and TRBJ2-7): DAGVTQSPTHLIKTRGQQVTLRCSPKSGHDTVSWYQQALGQGPQFIFQYYEEEERQRGNFPDRFSGHQFPNYSSELNVNALLLGDSALYLCASSLWSGRSYEQYFGPGTRLTVT.

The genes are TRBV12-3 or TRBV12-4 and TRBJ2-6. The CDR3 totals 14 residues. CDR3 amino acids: CASRVGSGANVQTF.

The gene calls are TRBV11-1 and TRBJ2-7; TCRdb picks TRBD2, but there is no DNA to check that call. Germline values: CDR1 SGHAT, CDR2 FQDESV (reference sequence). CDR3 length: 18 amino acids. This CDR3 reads CASSLVGDRRGAHNEQYF.

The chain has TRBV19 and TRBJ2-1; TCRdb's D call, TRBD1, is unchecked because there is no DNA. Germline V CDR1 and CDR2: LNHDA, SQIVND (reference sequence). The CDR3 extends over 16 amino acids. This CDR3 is CASSLPGRSSYNEQFF.

The CDR3 loop is CASSLTSGGGREQYF. This sequence joins TRBV28 and TRBJ2-7; the TCRdb D gene call, TRBD2, has no DNA to confirm it. CDR1 is MDHEN and CDR2 is SYDVKM in the germline V gene. CDR3 length equals 15 residues.

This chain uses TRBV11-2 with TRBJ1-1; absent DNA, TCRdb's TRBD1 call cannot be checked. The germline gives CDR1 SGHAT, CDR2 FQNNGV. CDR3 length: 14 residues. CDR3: CASSLGQRGSGAFF.

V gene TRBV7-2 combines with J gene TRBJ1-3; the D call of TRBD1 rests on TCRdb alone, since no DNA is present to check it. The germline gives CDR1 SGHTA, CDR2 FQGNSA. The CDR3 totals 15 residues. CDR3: CASSLGTGTGNTIYF.

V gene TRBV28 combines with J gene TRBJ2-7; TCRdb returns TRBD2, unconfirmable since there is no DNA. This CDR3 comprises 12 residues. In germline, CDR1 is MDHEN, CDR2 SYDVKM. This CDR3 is CASSSTGLIDYF.

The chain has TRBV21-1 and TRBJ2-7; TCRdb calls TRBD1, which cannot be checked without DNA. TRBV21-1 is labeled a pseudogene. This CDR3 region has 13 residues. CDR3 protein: CARSTAPSYEQYF.

CDR3 region: CASSPVMADTQYF. The chain combines TRBV19 with TRBJ2-3; TCRdb selects TRBD1, and the lack of DNA leaves this call unchecked. CDR1 is LNHDA, CDR2 SQIVND, per germline (reference sequence). The CDR3 consists of 13 residues.

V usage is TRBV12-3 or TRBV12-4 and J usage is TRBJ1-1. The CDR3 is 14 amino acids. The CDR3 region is CASSLTDGNTEAFF.

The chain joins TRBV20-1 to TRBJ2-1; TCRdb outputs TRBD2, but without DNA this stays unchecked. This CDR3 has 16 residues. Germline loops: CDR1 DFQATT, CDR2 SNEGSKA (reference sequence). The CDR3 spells CSASSGLAGGSNEQFF.

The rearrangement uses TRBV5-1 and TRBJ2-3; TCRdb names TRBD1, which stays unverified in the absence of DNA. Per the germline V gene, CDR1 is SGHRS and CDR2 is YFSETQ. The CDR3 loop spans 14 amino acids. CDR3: CASSRTASTDTQYF.

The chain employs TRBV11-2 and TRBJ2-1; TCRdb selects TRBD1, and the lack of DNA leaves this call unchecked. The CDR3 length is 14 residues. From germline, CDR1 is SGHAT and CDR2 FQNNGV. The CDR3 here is CASSLEPGGREQFF.

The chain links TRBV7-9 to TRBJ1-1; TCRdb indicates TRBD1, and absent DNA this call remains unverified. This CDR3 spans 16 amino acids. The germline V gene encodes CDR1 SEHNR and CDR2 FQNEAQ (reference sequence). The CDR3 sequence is CASSKTPQGVSTEAFF. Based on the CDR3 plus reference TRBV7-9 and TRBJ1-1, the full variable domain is DTGVSQNPRHKITKRGQNVTFRCDPISEHNRLYWYRQTLGQGPEFLTYFQNEAQLEKSRLLSDRFSAERPKGSFSTLEIQRTEQGDSAMYLCASSKTPQGVSTEAFFGQGTRLTVV.

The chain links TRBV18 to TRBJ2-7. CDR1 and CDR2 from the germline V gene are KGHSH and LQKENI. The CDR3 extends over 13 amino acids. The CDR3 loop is CASSPGEAYEQYF.

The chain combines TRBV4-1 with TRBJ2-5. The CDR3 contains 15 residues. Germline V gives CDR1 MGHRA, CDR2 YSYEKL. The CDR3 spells CASSQDNSPRETQYF.

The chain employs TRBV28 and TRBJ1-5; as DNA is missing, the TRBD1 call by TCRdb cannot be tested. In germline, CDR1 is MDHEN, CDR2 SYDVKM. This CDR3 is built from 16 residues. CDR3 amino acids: CARSTFPLQGAQPQHF. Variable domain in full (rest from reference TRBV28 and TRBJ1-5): DVKVTQSSRYLVKRTGEKVFLECVQDMDHENMFWYRQDPGLGLRLIYFSYDVKMKEKGDIPEGYSVSREKKERFSLILESASTNQTSMYLCARSTFPLQGAQPQHFGDGTRLSIL.

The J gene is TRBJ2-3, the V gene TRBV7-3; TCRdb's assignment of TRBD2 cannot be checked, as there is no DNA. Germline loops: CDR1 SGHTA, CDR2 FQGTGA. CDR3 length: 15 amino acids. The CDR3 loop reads CASSPTSGLADTQYF.

The CDR3 here is CAGGREWGNEQFF. This sequence joins TRBV6-2 or TRBV6-3 and TRBJ2-1; as DNA is missing, the TRBD2 call by TCRdb cannot be tested. CDR3 length: 13 residues. In germline, CDR1 is MNHEY, CDR2 SVGEGT.

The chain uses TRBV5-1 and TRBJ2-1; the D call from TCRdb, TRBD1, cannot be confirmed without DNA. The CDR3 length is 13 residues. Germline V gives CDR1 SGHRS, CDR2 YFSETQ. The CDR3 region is CASSFQGANEQIF.

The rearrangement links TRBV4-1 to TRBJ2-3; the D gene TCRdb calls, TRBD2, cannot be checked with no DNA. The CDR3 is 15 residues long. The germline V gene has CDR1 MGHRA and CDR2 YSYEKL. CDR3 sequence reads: CASSGSLASTDTQYF.

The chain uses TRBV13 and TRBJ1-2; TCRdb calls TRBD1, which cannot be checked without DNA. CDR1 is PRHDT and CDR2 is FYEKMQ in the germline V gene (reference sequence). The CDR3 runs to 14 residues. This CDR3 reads CASSFRDRVRGYTF.

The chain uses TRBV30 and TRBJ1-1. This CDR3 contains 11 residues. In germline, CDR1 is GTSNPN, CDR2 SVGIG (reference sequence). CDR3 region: CAWRVNTEAFF.

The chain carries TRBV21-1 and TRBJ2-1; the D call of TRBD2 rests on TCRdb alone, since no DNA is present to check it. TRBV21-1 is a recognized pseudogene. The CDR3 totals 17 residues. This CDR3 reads CASSNLAGRGVVNEQFF.

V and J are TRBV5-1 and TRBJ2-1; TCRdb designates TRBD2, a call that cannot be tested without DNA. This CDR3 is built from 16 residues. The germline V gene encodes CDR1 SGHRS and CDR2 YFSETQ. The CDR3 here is CASSLGWTSGSPEQFF.

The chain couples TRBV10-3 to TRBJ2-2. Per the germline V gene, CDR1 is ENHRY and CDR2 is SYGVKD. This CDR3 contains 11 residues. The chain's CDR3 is CAISEVGELFF.

CDR3 loop: CSAERAMNSYEQYF. V and J are TRBV20-1 and TRBJ2-7. Germline V CDR1 and CDR2: DFQATT, SNEGSKA (reference sequence). The CDR3 is made up of 14 amino acids.

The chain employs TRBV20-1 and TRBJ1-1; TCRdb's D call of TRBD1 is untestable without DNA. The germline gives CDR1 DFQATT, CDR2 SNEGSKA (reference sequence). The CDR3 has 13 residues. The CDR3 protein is CSAPGAGSTEAFF.

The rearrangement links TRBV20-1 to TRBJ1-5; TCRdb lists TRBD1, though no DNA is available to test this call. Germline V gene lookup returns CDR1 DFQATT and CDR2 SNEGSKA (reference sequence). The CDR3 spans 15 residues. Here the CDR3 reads CSARDPRRGGQPQHF.